This TCR beta chain was identified in a study of identical twins. Study-wide points: Models came in too low on out-of-frame TCR alpha sharing in monozygotic twins.

MiXCR was run by TCRdb on the 5' RACE reads, yielding one entry per CDR3 protein. The table lists under 800,000 distinct CDR3 sequences, 21% of them singletons, with 4.3% in the top ten. This clonotype was counted at least ten times. Its antigen is currently unknown. Another study also made use of these data, one on T cells expressing NK-cell markers. This second study notes: All TCR beta repertoires analysed originated from sorted CD3+CD56+NKG2C+, CD3+CD56+NKG2C- and CD3+CD56-NKG2C+ T cells. Most of the eight sequenced donors were classified as HCMV-seropositive, and one was classified as seronegative. The study did not resolve the HCMV specificity of expanded NKG2C+ T cell clones.

The material sequenced was PBMCs. The receptor was isolated from a woman younger than 35 in good health.

CDR3: CASSSFSPGANVLTF. CDR3 nucleotides: TGCGCCAGCAGCTCATTTTCCCCTGGGGCCAACGTCCTGACTTTC. V usage is TRBV5-1 and J usage is TRBJ2-6; D is undetermined. V was trimmed by 3 bases and J by 2 bases, leaving 9 bases between them. CDR3 length: 15 residues. CDR1 and CDR2 from the germline V gene are SGHRS and YFSETQ.